Detailed here is one T cell receptor beta chain. The antigen is not known. These data come from a study of pediatric ulcerative colitis. Clones were sequenced by immunoSEQ multiplex PCR, and TCRdb holds only the in-frame ones, with some missing. The sample shows about 60,000 clones, 80% to 90% of them seen only once. The blood sample was taken during the colonoscopy visit. CDR1 is SGHTA and CDR2 is FQGNSA in the germline V gene. V was clipped by 3 bases and J by 5 bases, with 6 bases between them. This CDR3 comprises 12 residues. Findings of the study overall: Rectal repertoires separated controls, mild-moderate and acute severe colitis.

This TCR derives from a boy aged 5 to 17 who was a control in a study of pediatric ulcerative colitis. Sequenced material: blood. The chain uses TRBV7-2 and TRBJ2-3, with D unclear. The CDR3 protein is CASSFPEDTQYF. The CDR3 DNA is TGTGCCAGCAGCTTCCCAGAAGATACGCAGTATTTT.